This TCR beta chain was identified in a study of PD-1 blockade in classical Hodgkin lymphoma. Study-wide context: Patients got intravenous nivolumab 3 mg/kg every 2 weeks.

The time point: cycle 4 day 1 (C4D1), after more than 5 weeks of nivolumab. Relapse after autologous stem cell transplantation occurred in every patient, and brentuximab vedotin exposure varied. Isolation of CD8+ T cells from thawed PBMCs used magnetic negative selection. Best response was recorded as complete response, partial response or progressive disease. As concerns this clone: Its antigen is unidentified.

Study results and caveats: Relapsed/refractory patients reportedly had the lowest baseline TCR diversity, below newly diagnosed patients, who were below healthy donors.

The V and J ends lost 3 bases and 6 bases, in that order; junction bases with no gene match: 6. The germline CDR1 and CDR2 sequences are SGDLS and YYNGEE. CDR3 length: 14 amino acids. Repertoires were generated with immunoSEQ multiplex PCR, while TCRdb's copy carries only in-frame clones and drops some. The table has almost 20,000 clones, approximately 80% seen once. The TCR originated in a human donor with classical Hodgkin lymphoma. The sequences come from CD8+ T cells from blood, collected before the fourth cycle of nivolumab. J is TRBJ2-3 and V is TRBV9; TRBD1 aligns across 8 bases. The CDR3 spells CASSADRDLDTQYF. The CDR3 region has the DNA TGTGCCAGCAGCGCGGACAGGGATCTTGATACGCAGTATTTT.